This T cell receptor delta chain was captured by sequencing in a study of γδ T cells in repeated Plasmodium falciparum infection. Study-level information: Donors were malaria-exposed Malian children or age- and gender-matched Australian children. Timepoints: baseline, immediately before selected infections, and 21 days after every infection.

TCRdb re-processed the multiplex PCR reads via CATT. Of 50,000 to 55,000 delta-chain clones listed, roughly 1.9% are singletons. Bulk repertoires came from Vgamma9/Vdelta2+ or Vdelta2-negative gammadelta T cells flow-sorted from PBMC. The V end lost 3 bases, the J end lost 0 bases, and 18 bases lay between the germline ends. The CDR3 contains 16 residues. Germline CDR1 is NSMFDY and CDR2 is ISSIKDK. Study results and caveats: Vgamma9/Vdelta2+ repertoires stayed stably polyclonal over time and infection.

This clone was seen ten or more times. Antigen: not known. The chain is built from TRAV29/DV5 and TRDJ1; D gene uncertain. This clonotype was sampled from a pool of human donors (malaria-infected and uninfected, not separated). Sequencing was carried out using gamma-delta T cells from blood. The CDR3 DNA is TGTGCAGCAACTTGGGTCCGTACTACTGACACCGATAAACTCATCTTT. Translation: CAATWVRTTDTDKLIF.